Reported below is one T cell receptor beta chain. This specimen belongs to a study of blood T cell repertoires in COVID-19. Study information: Researchers got acute and convalescent COVID-19 samples from the United States, Italy and Spain. The cDNA or gDNA used as material had been derived from T cells, B-cell-depleted T cells, or PBMCs.

Original handling: Reference gene primer amplification gave estimated nucleated cell counts. Produced via immunoSEQ multiplex PCR; TCRdb's table is partial and in-frame only. From that table come the V and J calls and clone size; the DNA was used to work out D and trimming. The sample holds about 170,000 clones, about 89% seen once. The CDR3 runs 17 residues. Trimming left V 3 bases short and J 0 bases short, with 14 bases between. Germline assignment: CDR1 SGHVS and CDR2 FNYEAQ. The sequenced material came from peripheral blood. This chain joins TRBV7-6 and TRBJ2-2; D is possibly TRBD2 (5 bases). This receptor was identified in a man aged 65 to 79 with acute or convalescent COVID-19. In DNA form, the CDR3 reads TGTGCCAGCAGCTTGAGGGCCGGGCCCGCGAACACCGGGGAGCTGTTTTTT. It codes for CASSLRAGPANTGELFF.